This T cell receptor (beta chain) comes out of a study of blood T cell repertoires in COVID-19. Study overall: The United States, Italy and Spain provided the acute and convalescent COVID-19 samples. Nucleic acid was either cDNA or gDNA, and it came from T cells, B-cell-depleted T cells, or PBMCs.

The authors' processing: For nucleated cells, counts were estimated from reference gene primer amplification. Measured with immunoSEQ multiplex PCR; TCRdb has only the in-frame clones, and not every one. V and J calls and clone size are those listed in that table; D and trimming were worked out from the DNA. The table lists about 150,000 clones, 75% to 80% of them singletons. J gave up 1 base and V 2 bases, and 1 base lay outside the gene matches. Germline lookup yields CDR1 SEHNR and CDR2 FQNEAQ (reference sequence). The length of the CDR3 is 15 residues. The sequence came from a man aged 80 or over with acute or convalescent COVID-19. The sample consisted of peripheral blood. The chain joins TRBV7-9 to TRBJ2-1; 8 bases match TRBD1. CDR3 amino acids: CASSLRQGSYNEQFF. CDR3 nucleotides: TGTGCCAGCAGCTTACGACAGGGGTCCTACAATGAGCAGTTCTTC.